The entry below describes one TCR beta chain. This record comes from a study of blood T cell repertoires in COVID-19. For the study at large: PBMCs, B-cell-depleted T cells, or T cells provided the cDNA or gDNA that made up the material.

As handled by the study authors: Reference gene primer amplification yielded estimated nucleated cell counts. Profiling relied on immunoSEQ multiplex PCR, and the TCRdb table lists in-frame clones only, not all of them. V, J and clone size were drawn from that table, and D and trimming were deduced from the DNA. The sample has about 310,000 clones, roughly 84% seen once. This CDR3 has 14 amino acids. CDR1 and CDR2 (germline): SGDLS, YYNGEE. V was trimmed by 0 bases and J by 7 bases, leaving 13 bases between them. The chain combines TRBV9 with TRBJ2-5; a possible D gene is TRBD2 (5 bases). The sequenced sample consisted of peripheral blood. The sequence came from a man aged 45-65 years with active or convalescent COVID-19. CDR3 sequence (DNA): TGTGCCAGCAGCGTAGCGGCGGAGGCGGGGACCCAGTACTTC. Amino acid sequence: CASSVAAEAGTQYF.